The 15 T cell receptor beta chains given below trace back to one sample, sequenced in a study of T cells in narcolepsy. Sequenced by immunoSEQ multiplex PCR; TCRdb stores in-frame clones only, minus some. Of about 35,000 clones in the sample, approximately 80% were seen once. Input material: memory (CD45RA-) CD4+ T cells from blood. The receptors stem from a human donor in good health.

The rearrangement uses TRBV18 and TRBJ2-3, with 9 bases fitting TRBD1. Losses at the gene ends were 3 bases for V and 5 bases for J; bases not matched to a gene: 12. CDR1 and CDR2 (germline): KGHSH, LQKENI. The CDR3 is 17 residues long. The CDR3 reads CASSPPQTGGYGDTQYF. The CDR3, as DNA: TGTGCCAGCTCACCCCCCCAAACAGGGGGCTATGGAGATACGCAGTATTTT.

The chain links TRBV15 to TRBJ2-7; tentatively, D is TRBD2 (5 bases). Per the germline V gene, CDR1 is LNHNV and CDR2 is YYDKDF (reference sequence). The CDR3 consists of 14 residues. The germline V and J ends were trimmed by 1 base and 1 base, with 8 bases remaining between them. The CDR3 sequence: CATSRAGGSYEQYF. The CDR3 region has the DNA TGTGCCACCAGCAGAGCTGGAGGATCCTACGAGCAGTACTTC. The complete variable domain, with remaining parts taken from reference TRBV15 and TRBJ2-7, reads DAMVIQNPRYQVTQFGKPVTLSCSQTLNHNVMYWYQQKSSQAPKLLFHYYDKDFNNEADTPDNFQSRRPNTSFCFLDIRSPGLGDTAMYLCATSRAGGSYEQYFGPGTRLTVT.

The chain links TRBV7-9 to TRBJ2-2; possible D gene TRBD2, 6 bases. The CDR3 is 17 residues long. In germline, CDR1 is SEHNR, CDR2 FQNEAQ (reference sequence). Trimming took off 0 bases at V and 6 bases at J, with 17 bases between the two ends. CDR3 coding DNA: TGTGCCAGCAGCTTAGCGCCGGAGGGTTCTCTGGCCGGGGAGCTGTTTTTT. This encodes CASSLAPEGSLAGELFF. The variable domain in full, with the rest retrieved from reference TRBV7-9 and TRBJ2-2, is DTGVSQNPRHKITKRGQNVTFRCDPISEHNRLYWYRQTLGQGPEFLTYFQNEAQLEKSRLLSDRFSAERPKGSFSTLEIQRTEQGDSAMYLCASSLAPEGSLAGELFFGEGSRLTVL.

About this clone itself: A read error may produce the germline difference seen at one junction end. The rearrangement joins TRBV6-5 to TRBJ2-7; TRBD2 might be the D (6 bases). The length of the CDR3 is 14 residues. Germline CDR1 MNHEY, CDR2 SVGAGI. The CDR3 DNA reads as TGTGCCAGCAGTTTTTCGGAGGGCTTCTACGGGCAGTACTTC. Translation gives CASSFSEGFYGQYF.

This rearrangement joins TRBV2 to TRBJ2-7; tentative D call: TRBD1 (6 bases). Germline-derived CDR1 and CDR2 are SNHLY and FYNNEI. The ends were cut back, 7 bases at V and 2 bases at J, with 15 bases in the middle. This CDR3 spans 14 amino acids. The CDR3 nucleotides are TGTGCCAGCAAGAAGGACAGTTTTCCCTACGAGCAGTACTTC. Amino acids: CASKKDSFPYEQYF.

The J gene is TRBJ1-5, the V gene TRBV7-8; D is ambiguous. CDR1 and CDR2 (germline): SGHVS, FQNEAQ. The V end lost 5 bases, the J end lost 0 bases, and 14 bases lay between the germline ends. This CDR3 has 16 amino acids. The CDR3 DNA reads TGTGCCAGCAGCCCCACCCTAGGGAATAGCAATCAGCCCCAGCATTTT. Its translation: CASSPTLGNSNQPQHF.

This clone has more than one count but fewer than ten. The gene calls are TRBV6-6 and TRBJ2-7; no reliable D call. From germline, CDR1 is MNHNY and CDR2 SVGAGI (reference sequence). The V end was cut by 0 bases, the J end by 0 bases, with 6 bases between. This CDR3 comprises 14 residues. CDR3 nucleotide sequence: TGTGCCAGCAGTTACTCGGAATTCTCCTACGAGCAGTACTTC. Protein product: CASSYSEFSYEQYF.

The chain employs TRBV5-1 and TRBJ2-7; 9 nucleotides match TRBD1. The CDR3 extends over 14 amino acids. J gave up 7 bases and V 0 bases, and 5 bases lay outside the gene matches. Germline CDR1 and CDR2: SGHRS and YFSETQ. The CDR3 reads CASSLAEDRGEQYF. The CDR3 DNA sequence: TGCGCCAGCAGCTTGGCCGAGGACAGGGGAGAGCAGTACTTC.

V and J are TRBV6-5 and TRBJ2-1, with D possibly being TRBD2 (5 bases). The CDR3 has 15 residues. The germline V gene has CDR1 MNHEY and CDR2 SVGAGI. Trimming cost V 0 bases and J 5 bases, with 11 bases left between them. This chain's CDR3 is CASSYSPGNHNEQFF. The CDR3 coding sequence is TGTGCCAGCAGTTACTCGCCGGGAAACCACAATGAGCAGTTCTTC.

The chain links TRBV11-3 to TRBJ2-6, with TRBD1 matching 9 bases. Germline V gene data show CDR1 as SGHNT and CDR2 as YENEEA. This CDR3 has 16 amino acids. Trimming removed 3 bases from V and 0 bases from J; junction bases left unmatched: 0. The CDR3 nucleotides read TGTGCCAGCAGCTTGGGACAGGGCTCTGGGGCCAACGTCCTGACTTTC. Amino acid sequence: CASSLGQGSGANVLTF.

The chain links TRBV7-2 to TRBJ2-4; D gene ambiguous. V lost 2 bases, J lost 3 bases, and 14 bases lay in between. The CDR3 contains 16 residues. Per the germline V gene, CDR1 is SGHTA and CDR2 is FQGNSA. The CDR3 spells CASSLSEGWGKNIQYF. The CDR3 region has the DNA TGTGCCAGCAGCTTAAGCGAAGGGTGGGGCAAAAACATTCAGTACTTC. The variable domain in full, with the rest retrieved from reference TRBV7-2 and TRBJ2-4, is GAGVSQSPSNKVTEKGKDVELRCDPISGHTALYWYRQSLGQGLEFLIYFQGNSAPDKSGLPSDRFSAERTGGSVSTLTIQRTQQEDSAVYLCASSLSEGWGKNIQYFGAGTRLSVL.

The J gene is TRBJ2-5, the V gene TRBV5-6, with TRBD1 matching over 10 bases. Germline V gives CDR1 SGHDT, CDR2 YYEEEE. The V segment lost 0 bases and the J segment 4 bases; nucleotides outside the gene matches: 3. This CDR3 region has 15 residues. Here the CDR3 reads CASSLGDRGLETQYF. The CDR3 bases are TGTGCCAGCAGCTTGGGGGACAGGGGACTAGAGACCCAGTACTTC.

The chain is built from TRBV10-1 and TRBJ2-3, with D possibly being TRBD2 (7 bases). The CDR3 is made up of 15 amino acids. CDR1 is WNHNN and CDR2 is SYGVQD in the germline V gene (reference sequence). V was pared by 3 bases and J by 4 bases, with 14 bases between. CDR3 DNA: TGCGCCAGCAGTGAAGGCGGGGGCCTACCAGATACGCAGTATTTT. It translates to CASSEGGGLPDTQYF.

V is TRBV9 and J is TRBJ1-4, with no clear D. CDR3 size: 15 residues. The germline V gene has CDR1 SGDLS and CDR2 YYNGEE. Trimming took off 0 bases at V and 8 bases at J, with 14 bases between the two ends. Here the CDR3 DNA reads TGTGCCAGCAGCGTAGATGAGAGGCCGGGAGAAAAACTGTTTTTT. Encoded protein: CASSVDERPGEKLFF.

This clone was seen only a few times. The rearrangement links TRBV19 to TRBJ1-1, with D possibly being TRBD1 (6 bases). V was clipped by 7 bases and J by 2 bases, with 11 bases between them. The CDR3 is 13 residues long. The germline V gene has CDR1 LNHDA and CDR2 SQIVND (reference sequence). The DNA for the CDR3 is TGTGCCAGTATGGGACAACTAAACACTGAAGCTTTCTTT. It is translated as CASMGQLNTEAFF.